The 31 T cell receptor beta chains below all came from one sample that was sequenced in a study of regulatory T cells in long-lasting Graves disease. Investigators prepared the TCR beta libraries by applying iRepertoire HTBI primers and Arm-PCR of CDR3 regions. TCRdb called the multiplex PCR reads again in MiXCR, with one record for every CDR3 protein. This table has a few hundred thousand distinct CDR3 sequences, 23% appearing once. The time point here: persistent/refractory GD, antithyroid drugs over 5 years with positive TRAb. Isolated PBMC RNA provided the starting material for the TCR library. This specimen consisted of peripheral blood mononuclear cells (PBMCs), obtained when the disease was refractory, from a patient treated with antithyroid drugs. The source of these receptors is a female donor with Graves disease.

This clonotype was counted at least ten times. The V and J genes are TRBV6-1 and TRBJ1-5; D remains ambiguous. V was clipped by 6 bases and J by 5 bases, with 11 bases between them. This CDR3 has 13 amino acids. Germline V gene lookup returns CDR1 MNHNS and CDR2 SASEGT. CDR3: CASSEVGHQPQHF. CDR3 DNA sequence: TGTGCCAGCAGCGAGGTCGGCCATCAGCCCCAGCATTTT.

This clonotype was picked up a small number of times. This chain uses TRBV11-2 with TRBJ2-2; D uncertain. Looked up from germline, CDR1 is SGHAT and CDR2 is FQNNGV. V was clipped by 5 bases and J by 3 bases, with 13 bases between them. CDR3 size: 15 residues. The CDR3 loop reads CASSLGVDYTGELFF. The DNA of the CDR3 is TGTGCCAGCAGCCTCGGTGTTGACTACACCGGGGAGCTGTTTTTT.

A few counts support this clonotype. Sequence at one end of the junction differs from germline and may be a read error. J is TRBJ2-2 and V is TRBV7-7; 7 nucleotides line up with TRBD2. The germline V gene has CDR1 SSHAT and CDR2 FNYEAQ (reference sequence). The CDR3 is made up of 15 amino acids. The CDR3 region has the DNA TGTGCTAGCAGCTCGACTAGCAGTATCACCGGGGAGCTGTTTTTT. Translation gives CASSSTSSITGELFF.

The V gene is TRBV14, the J gene TRBJ2-1, with D perhaps given as TRBD1 or TRBD2 (5 bases each). This CDR3 spans 13 amino acids. Trimming cost V 4 bases and J 10 bases, with 14 bases left between them. The germline V gene has CDR1 SGHDN and CDR2 FVKESK. The CDR3 nucleotides are TGTGCCAGCAGCCCGCTTTTGGGGGAAGAGCAGTTCTTC. As protein: CASSPLLGEEQFF.

This clonotype was found many times. This rearrangement joins TRBV12-3 or TRBV12-4 to TRBJ1-5; possibly TRBD1 for D (5 bases). The CDR3 is made up of 16 amino acids. The ends were cut back, 6 bases at V and 2 bases at J, with 17 bases in the middle. The CDR3 is CASRSSRVTGNQPQHF. CDR3 sequence (DNA): TGTGCCAGCAGATCTTCCAGGGTAACGGGCAATCAGCCCCAGCATTTT.

The chain employs TRBV19 and TRBJ2-7; 14 bases are a match to TRBD2. V trimming: 3 bases; J trimming: 6 bases; junction bases outside the gene matches: 1. The CDR3 consists of 14 residues. Germline CDR1 and CDR2: LNHDA and SQIVND (reference sequence). CDR3 DNA: TGTGCCAGTAGTATCGGGACTAGCGGGAGCGAGCAGTACTTC. It specifies CASSIGTSGSEQYF.

Ten or more counts support this clonotype. CDR3 loop: CASSDRGSGNTIYF. The CDR3 DNA reads TGTGCCAGCAGTGATCGAGGCTCTGGAAACACCATATATTTT. This chain connects TRBV2 to TRBJ1-3; unclear D gene. Between the trimmed V and J ends, which lost 3 bases and 0 bases, there was a span of 6 bases. Germline V gene sequence: CDR1 SNHLY, CDR2 FYNNEI. CDR3 size: 14 residues. The entire variable domain, with the rest obtained from reference TRBV2 and TRBJ1-3, is as follows: EPEVTQTPSHQVTQMGQEVILRCVPISNHLYFYWYRQILGQKVEFLVSFYNNEISEKSEIFDDQFSVERPDGSNFTLKIRSTKLEDSAMYFCASSDRGSGNTIYFGEGSWLTVV.

This clonotype was recorded many times. The chain joins TRBV3-1 to TRBJ1-2, with D hard to call. Per the germline V gene, CDR1 is LGHDT and CDR2 is YNNKEL (reference sequence). Trimming stripped 6 bases from V and 8 bases from J, with 16 bases between. The CDR3 length is 13 residues. CDR3 in amino acids: CASREAGQTGYTF. Here the CDR3 DNA reads TGTGCCAGCAGAGAAGCAGGCCAGACGGGCTACACCTTC.

This clonotype was observed at least ten times. The junction does not match germline at one end; this may be a read error. The chain is built from TRBV2 and TRBJ2-7; D call uncertain. Germline assignment: CDR1 SNHLY and CDR2 FYNNEI. There are 13 residues in the CDR3. The CDR3: CANSEAPDYEQYF. In DNA, the CDR3 is TGTGCCAACAGTGAGGCCCCGGATTACGAGCAGTACTTC.

At least ten counts were recorded for this clonotype. The genes are TRBV15 and TRBJ2-5; possibly TRBD2 for D (5 bases). The V end lost 7 bases, the J end lost 5 bases, and 23 bases lay between the germline ends. CDR1 and CDR2 from the germline V gene are LNHNV and YYDKDF (reference sequence). The CDR3 runs 16 residues. CDR3 sequence reads: CATTPTRLAGKETQYF. For the CDR3, the DNA is TGTGCCACCACCCCGACGAGGCTGGCGGGCAAGGAGACCCAGTACTTC.

The CDR3 spells CASSVSGGGSGNTIYF. The CDR3 DNA reads TGTGCCAGCAGCGTATCCGGTGGTGGTTCTGGAAACACCATATATTTT. The chain employs TRBV9 and TRBJ1-3; D not resolved. CDR3 length: 16 residues. Germline lookup yields CDR1 SGDLS and CDR2 YYNGEE. V lost 1 base to trimming and J lost 1 base, with 12 bases between them.

The V gene is TRBV19, the J gene TRBJ1-5, with D perhaps matching TRBD1 (6 bases). Germline CDR1 and CDR2: LNHDA and SQIVND (reference sequence). Trimming stripped 4 bases from V and 4 bases from J, with 17 bases between. The CDR3 length is 16 residues. CDR3: CASSKKQGSGNQPQHF. In nucleotides, the CDR3 is TGTGCCAGTAGTAAAAAACAGGGTAGTGGTAATCAGCCCCAGCATTTT.

The sample holds a few counts of this clonotype. The gene calls are TRBV9 and TRBJ2-3; perhaps TRBD2 as D (5 bases). This CDR3 spans 15 amino acids. Per the germline V gene, CDR1 is SGDLS and CDR2 is YYNGEE. Deletions cut 4 bases from V and 8 bases from J, with 20 bases between. The CDR3, as DNA: TGTGCCAGCAGCTCGGATGGACGGCCCGGAGGTACGCAGTATTTT. Translating gives CASSSDGRPGGTQYF.

This clonotype turned up a few times. A much larger clone lies one base from this, so it may be a read error. The V call is TRBV11-2, the J call TRBJ2-5, with D tentatively TRBD1 (6 bases). Germline assignment: CDR1 SGHAT and CDR2 FQNNGV. There are 15 residues in the CDR3. CDR3 nucleotide sequence: TGTGCCAGCAGCTCAGGACAGCCGGGACAAGAGGCCCAGTACTTC. Amino acid sequence: CASSSGQPGQEAQYF.

This clonotype was observed at least ten times. This rearrangement joins TRBV11-2 to TRBJ2-7, with 10 nucleotides matching TRBD1. With 6 bases clipped from V and 6 bases from J, the junction kept 20 bases outside the gene matches. CDR3 length equals 18 residues. Germline CDR1 is SGHAT and CDR2 is FQNNGV. CDR3 loop: CASRSPGQGKRPLGEQYF. The CDR3, as DNA: TGTGCCAGCAGGTCACCGGGACAGGGGAAAAGACCACTCGGCGAGCAGTACTTC.

This clonotype turned up a few times. The rearrangement links TRBV30 to TRBJ1-1, with D perhaps matching TRBD1 (5 bases). This CDR3 has 13 residues. V lost 1 base and J lost 6, with 12 bases in between. Looked up from germline, CDR1 is GTSNPN and CDR2 is SVGIG (reference sequence). The CDR3 nucleotides are TGTGCCTGGAGTGGGTGGGGGACGGCTGAAGCTTTCTTT. It encodes CAWSGWGTAEAFF.

The V call is TRBV12-3 or TRBV12-4, the J call TRBJ2-7; D is undetermined. The germline V and J ends were trimmed by 1 base and 4 bases, with 11 bases remaining between them. This CDR3 is 14 amino acids long. CDR3 coding DNA: TGTGCCAGCAGTTTAGGGGCTGCTTATTACGAGCAGTACTTC. This codes for CASSLGAAYYEQYF.

This clonotype was seen only a few times. The chain uses TRBV3-1 and TRBJ2-7; D tentatively fits TRBD1 or TRBD2 (5 bases each). Trimming took 2 bases from V and 5 from J, leaving 16 bases between them. Germline V gene data show CDR1 as LGHDT and CDR2 as YNNKEL (reference sequence). The CDR3 runs 15 residues. The CDR3 DNA follows: TGTGCCAGCAGCCAACAACCCGGGACGGCACACGAGCAGTACTTC. This gives the protein CASSQQPGTAHEQYF.

The sample holds a few counts of this clonotype. The chain employs TRBV3-1 and TRBJ1-2; a weak D match, TRBD1 (5 bases). V lost 4 bases and J lost 10, with 16 bases in between. Germline loops: CDR1 LGHDT, CDR2 YNNKEL (reference sequence). The CDR3 spans 13 residues. The CDR3 DNA sequence: TGTGCCAGCAGCCTTGATGCAGGAGGGGCCTACACCTTC. It encodes CASSLDAGGAYTF.

This clonotype was recorded a few times. The V gene is TRBV14, the J gene TRBJ2-7; D is uncertain. This CDR3 has 13 residues. Trimming pared 3 bases from V and 7 bases from J, leaving 13 bases between. Germline CDR1 is SGHDN and CDR2 is FVKESK. For the CDR3, the DNA is TGTGCCAGCAGCCATGACTTCCTGAGGGAGCAGTACTTC. It codes for CASSHDFLREQYF.

This clonotype was found a few times. This chain uses TRBV6-1 with TRBJ1-5, with D perhaps TRBD1 (6 bases). CDR1 is MNHNS, CDR2 SASEGT, per germline. The CDR3 spans 14 residues. V was trimmed by 7 bases and J by 2 bases, leaving 12 bases between them. CDR3 coding DNA: TGTGCCAGCATACAGGGTAGTGGCAATCAGCCCCAGCATTTT. Residues: CASIQGSGNQPQHF.

This clonotype occurred once. V usage is TRBV28 and J usage is TRBJ2-7; TRBD2 matches 11 bases. The length of the CDR3 is 16 residues. The ends lost 2 bases at V and 4 bases at J; junction bases unmatched: 7. The V gene's germline CDR1 is MDHEN and CDR2 SYDVKM. The CDR3 loop reads CASSLISGRASYEQYF. CDR3 nucleotide sequence: TGTGCCAGCAGTTTAATTAGCGGGAGGGCCAGTTACGAGCAGTACTTC.

This clonotype was seen many times. This chain connects TRBV2 to TRBJ1-1; D gene unclear. From germline, CDR1 is SNHLY and CDR2 FYNNEI. The CDR3 loop spans 13 amino acids. V was shortened by 4 bases and J by 3 bases, with 9 bases between the two germline ends. Here the CDR3 DNA reads TGTGCCAGCAGTGCCAATTGGTACACTGAAGCTTTCTTT. Encoded protein: CASSANWYTEAFF.

This clonotype turned up a few times. CDR3 DNA: TGTGCCAGCAGTCGGGAGACAGGGGTTAACACCGGGGAGCTGTTTTTT. It codes for CASSRETGVNTGELFF. This chain connects TRBV12-3 or TRBV12-4 to TRBJ2-2; TRBD1 aligns across 8 bases. This CDR3 has 16 amino acids. Germline trimming cut 5 bases from V and 2 bases from J; bases unmatched to any gene: 7.

The CDR3 coding sequence is TGTGCCAGCAGCTTGAGGGGACAGCATCACCAAGAGACCCAGTACTTC. Translating gives CASSLRGQHHQETQYF. V usage is TRBV5-4 and J usage is TRBJ2-5; 7 positions agree with TRBD1. Trimming took 1 base from V and 0 from J; bases not matched to a gene: 6. The CDR3 runs to 16 residues. CDR1 and CDR2 from the germline V gene are SGHNT and YYREEE (reference sequence).

This clonotype was detected ten times or more. This rearrangement joins TRBV2 to TRBJ2-7; unclear D gene. The V end was cut by 0 bases, the J end by 6 bases, with 12 bases between. The CDR3 has 14 residues. Germline V gene data show CDR1 as SNHLY and CDR2 as FYNNEI. The CDR3 sequence: CASSEAIRASEQYF. For the CDR3, the DNA is TGTGCCAGCAGTGAAGCCATCAGAGCGAGCGAGCAGTACTTC.

This sequence joins TRBV19 and TRBJ2-1; perhaps TRBD1 as D (6 bases). Trimming took 3 bases from V and 2 from J, leaving 11 bases between them. The CDR3 is 15 residues long. The germline V gene encodes CDR1 LNHDA and CDR2 SQIVND (reference sequence). CDR3 nucleotides: TGTGCCAGTAGTATCTCAGGGGTCCCCTACAATGAGCAGTTCTTC. As protein: CASSISGVPYNEQFF.

The chain uses TRBV4-1 and TRBJ2-7; 11 nucleotides agree with TRBD2. Trimming took 4 bases from V and 3 from J; bases not matched to a gene: 8. Looked up from germline, CDR1 is MGHRA and CDR2 is YSYEKL. The CDR3 has 16 amino acids. CDR3 in amino acids: CASSLRLAGRIYEQYF. For the CDR3, the DNA is TGCGCCAGCAGCCTTAGACTAGCGGGAAGGATCTACGAGCAGTACTTC.

This clonotype showed up many times. The CDR3 is CASSLNGQGVYGYTF. CDR3 sequence (DNA): TGCGCCAGCAGCTTGAATGGACAGGGGGTATATGGCTACACCTTC. The chain combines TRBV5-1 with TRBJ1-2, with 10 positions matching TRBD1. Germline CDR1 reads SGHRS; CDR2 reads YFSETQ. The V segment lost 1 base and the J segment 5 bases; nucleotides outside the gene matches: 5. The CDR3 contains 15 residues.

This clonotype was picked up many times. The CDR3, as DNA: TGTGCCAGCAGTTTATCGGGAGTATCTAGCGGTATTTACGAGCAGTACTTC. It encodes CASSLSGVSSGIYEQYF. The chain joins TRBV28 to TRBJ2-7; 7 bases match TRBD2. V trimming: 1 base; J trimming: 4 bases; junction bases outside the gene matches: 13. Per the germline V gene, CDR1 is MDHEN and CDR2 is SYDVKM. CDR3 length: 17 amino acids.

This clonotype was seen repeatedly, ten times or more. CDR3 sequence: CAISTGASTEAFF. In DNA, the CDR3 is TGTGCCATCAGTACCGGGGCGAGCACTGAAGCTTTCTTT. The chain combines TRBV10-3 with TRBJ1-1, with D possibly TRBD1 on 5 matching bases. The CDR3 length is 13 residues. V gave up 5 bases and J gave up 4 bases, with 11 bases separating them. Germline loops: CDR1 ENHRY, CDR2 SYGVKD.